The T cell receptor beta chain described here comes from a study of shared clonotypes between healthy human individuals. A note on this clone: Antigen: not known. The same CDR3 can be traced to other DNA sequences in this sample.

As defined, naive CD8 cells were CD45RO-negative and positively selected for CCR7, with terminally differentiated effector memory CD45RA+ cells excluded. Whole-study findings and limits: Sequencing depth was expected to influence donor clonotype sharing. Naive subsets tended to show greater estimated richness than memory subsets.

Data came from immunoSEQ multiplex PCR; TCRdb stores just in-frame clones and leaves some out. The top ten clones hold 1.5% to 2% of a sample with about 2.2 million clones, more than 85% of them seen once. Per the germline V gene, CDR1 is SGHAT and CDR2 is FQNNGV. The trim removed 5 bases at V and 1 base at J, leaving 1 base unmatched. The length of the CDR3 is 14 residues. Sequences were obtained from naive CD8+ T cells from PBMCs. The sequence was collected from a man younger than 35 in good health. Some clones in this sample may be carry-over from other donors' samples. V and J are TRBV11-2 and TRBJ2-1, with 8 positions matching TRBD1. The CDR3 region is CASSDRGSYNEQFF. The CDR3 DNA reads TGTGCCAGCAGCGACAGGGGATCCTACAATGAGCAGTTCTTC.